This T cell receptor (beta chain) was found in a study of CD8+ T cells in alopecia areata. Study-wide context: Scoring of treated patients' severity used the percentage of affected scalp area. Notes on the study in general: There were many expanded lesional clones persisting in scalp and blood during tofacitinib. When scalp samples are sequenced, resident alphabeta T cells of normal skin are also captured. For patients receiving tofacitinib, scalp clonality and expanded CD8+ clones among the top 100 significantly decreased.

Extraction of RNA preceded its reverse transcription into cDNA, which served as the sequencing template. TCRdb keeps only in-frame clones here, not all; method: immunoSEQ multiplex PCR. The repertoire holds some 120,000 clones, with 61% as singletons. Specified treatment: oral pan-JAK inhibitor, 5-10 mg twice daily. Points on this clone: No antigen is known for it.

This receptor was identified in a human donor with alopecia areata. The material was CD4+ T cells sorted from blood, obtained at week 4, from a patient treated with tofacitinib.

CDR3 loop: CASSFREAGGGEQYF. In DNA, the CDR3 is TGTGCCAGCAGCTTCCGCGAGGCGGGAGGAGGCGAGCAGTACTTC. The chain uses TRBV7-2 and TRBJ2-7; TRBD2 matches 8 bases. CDR3 length: 15 residues. Per the germline V gene, CDR1 is SGHTA and CDR2 is FQGNSA. The V gene end was trimmed by 3 bases and the J gene end by 6 bases; junction bases not matched to a gene: 10.